The 25 T cell receptor beta chains in this list originate from one sample, sequenced in a study of blood T cell repertoires in COVID-19. Repertoires were generated with immunoSEQ multiplex PCR, while TCRdb's copy carries only in-frame clones and drops some. The sample carries some 150,000 clones, approximately 87% recorded once. The sequencing input was peripheral blood. These receptors originate from a man aged 18 to 30 with active or convalescent COVID-19.

V is TRBV18 and J is TRBJ1-1; D may be TRBD1 (6 bases). The V gene's germline CDR1 is KGHSH and CDR2 LQKENI. The CDR3 runs 19 residues. V lost 3 bases and J lost 5, with 28 bases in between. DNA of the CDR3: TGTGCCAGCTCACCTGCTCACTTTTCCGTGGGGGGGCCGAAGACTGAAGCTTTCTTT. Protein product: CASSPAHFSVGGPKTEAFF.

The rearrangement joins TRBV27 to TRBJ1-1, with a possible D match to TRBD1 (5 bases). CDR3 length equals 13 residues. From germline, CDR1 is MNHEY and CDR2 SMNVEV (reference sequence). V was cut by 7 bases and J by 5 bases, with 14 bases left in between. The DNA for the CDR3 is TGTGCCAGCATAGGGGTTGGTGGTACTGAAGCTTTCTTT. Protein product: CASIGVGGTEAFF.

This clone was counted a few times. V gene TRBV5-4 combines with J gene TRBJ1-2; D may be TRBD1 (6 bases). Germline loops: CDR1 SGHNT, CDR2 YYREEE (reference sequence). With 4 bases removed from V and 0 bases from J, the gap between germline ends came to 22 bases. The CDR3 is 18 residues long. CDR3 DNA sequence: TGTGCCAGCAGCCCGGGGGGGCAGGGTAGACTGTCTAACTATGGCTACACCTTC. Translation gives CASSPGGQGRLSNYGYTF.

This chain connects TRBV7-9 to TRBJ2-3; possibly TRBD1 for D (5 bases). V gave up 2 bases and J gave up 0 bases, with 15 bases separating them. Germline values: CDR1 SEHNR, CDR2 FQNEAQ (reference sequence). The CDR3 consists of 17 residues. CDR3 sequence (DNA): TGTGCCAGCAGCTTAACGATGGACACCGTTAGCACAGATACGCAGTATTTT. It specifies CASSLTMDTVSTDTQYF.

The rearrangement links TRBV28 to TRBJ1-3, with D possibly being TRBD1 (5 bases). CDR1 and CDR2 (germline): MDHEN, SYDVKM. Trimming removed 2 bases from V and 2 bases from J, with 10 bases in between. This CDR3 spans 15 amino acids. The CDR3 bases are TGTGCCAGCAGTTTAGGCAGGGCCCCTGGAAACACCATATATTTT. It translates to CASSLGRAPGNTIYF.

This clone is categorized as medium-sized. The CDR3 nucleotides are TGTGCCAGCGGCAGGGACAGGGATCATTGGAGTCAGCCCCAGCATTTT. Protein sequence: CASGRDRDHWSQPQHF. The V call is TRBV25-1, the J call TRBJ1-5; 9 bases match TRBD1. CDR3 length equals 16 residues. Germline trimming cut 8 bases from V and 6 bases from J; bases unmatched to any gene: 14. Germline V gene lookup returns CDR1 MGHDK and CDR2 SYGVNS.

This chain connects TRBV18 to TRBJ1-1; 9 bases map to TRBD1. This CDR3 contains 18 residues. V lost 0 bases, J lost 0 bases, and 8 bases stayed unmatched. Germline assignment: CDR1 KGHSH and CDR2 LQKENI. In nucleotides, the CDR3 is TGTGCCAGCTCACCACCTAGAAACAGGGGGCGCGTGAACACTGAAGCTTTCTTT. The encoded protein is CASSPPRNRGRVNTEAFF.

This chain connects TRBV5-1 to TRBJ2-5, with D possibly TRBD1 on 5 matching bases. V was clipped by 4 bases and J by 5 bases, with 15 bases between them. The germline gives CDR1 SGHRS, CDR2 YFSETQ. This CDR3 has 14 residues. DNA of the CDR3: TGCGCCAGCAGCCCAATGACAGACTGGGAGACCCAGTACTTC. This sequence encodes CASSPMTDWETQYF.

This chain uses TRBV6-5 with TRBJ1-2; 11 bases are a match to TRBD1. From germline, CDR1 is MNHEY and CDR2 SVGAGI. The CDR3 consists of 15 residues. The ends lost 0 bases at V and 6 bases at J; junction bases unmatched: 3. CDR3 DNA: TGTGCCAGCAGTTACTCCAGGGGACAGGGGGATGGCTACACCTTC. Translating it yields CASSYSRGQGDGYTF.

The rearrangement joins TRBV14 to TRBJ1-6; 8 nucleotides match TRBD1. The CDR3 contains 16 residues. Germline CDR1 is SGHDN and CDR2 is FVKESK. Trimming removed 0 bases from V and 8 bases from J; junction bases left unmatched: 6. The CDR3, as DNA: TGTGCCAGCAGCCAAGACTATGGACAGGGTTATTCACCCCTCCACTTT. Residues: CASSQDYGQGYSPLHF.

The rearrangement uses TRBV7-9 and TRBJ1-1; D unresolved. The CDR3 is made up of 11 amino acids. Trimming cost V 5 bases and J 7 bases, with 8 bases left between them. Germline V lookup: CDR1 SEHNR, CDR2 FQNEAQ (reference sequence). CDR3: CASSTHSEAFF. The CDR3 nucleotides are TGTGCCAGCAGCACCCACAGTGAAGCTTTCTTT.

The chain links TRBV5-1 to TRBJ2-7, with a possible D match to TRBD1 (6 bases). Germline lookup yields CDR1 SGHRS and CDR2 YFSETQ. V was trimmed by 0 bases and J by 3 bases, leaving 13 bases between them. The CDR3 is made up of 15 amino acids. The CDR3 DNA follows: TGCGCCAGCAGCTTGGGGGCGACAGGTAGCTACGAGCAGTACGTC. Residues: CASSLGATGSYEQYV.

The chain joins TRBV14 to TRBJ2-5; D perhaps matches TRBD2 (5 bases). V was pared by 4 bases and J by 1 base, with 7 bases between. The CDR3 is made up of 13 amino acids. Germline V gene data show CDR1 as SGHDN and CDR2 as FVKESK. The DNA for the CDR3 is TGTGCCAGCAGCCCGGGGTTCCAAGAGACCCAGTACTTC. Protein sequence: CASSPGFQETQYF.

The J gene is TRBJ2-7, the V gene TRBV28, with 13 bases identical to TRBD2. V lost 5 bases, J lost 4 bases, and 5 bases stayed unmatched. The CDR3 has 15 residues. Germline V gene lookup returns CDR1 MDHEN and CDR2 SYDVKM. The CDR3 DNA reads TGTGCCAGCAGTGCGACTAGCGGGGGGATATACGAGCAGTACGTC. It translates to CASSATSGGIYEQYV.

The chain carries TRBV11-2 and TRBJ2-7; 7 bases are shared with TRBD1. This CDR3 has 14 amino acids. Trimming removed 1 base from V and 3 bases from J; junction bases left unmatched: 3. Germline V lookup: CDR1 SGHAT, CDR2 FQNNGV. The CDR3 region has the DNA TGTGCCAGCAGCTTAGGACAGGGCCACTACGAGCAGTACGTC. This encodes CASSLGQGHYEQYV.

The chain carries TRBV11-1 and TRBJ2-7; no firm D call. This CDR3 spans 14 amino acids. The V and J ends lost 4 bases and 5 bases respectively, with 15 bases between them. Germline CDR1 reads SGHAT; CDR2 reads FQDESV (reference sequence). CDR3 in amino acids: CASSSSLQKDEQYF. CDR3 nucleotides: TGTGCCAGCAGCTCCAGCTTACAGAAAGACGAGCAGTACTTC.

V usage is TRBV18 and J usage is TRBJ2-5, with TRBD1 matching over 7 bases. V was pared by 2 bases and J by 0 bases, with 12 bases of the junction left unmatched. Germline CDR1 and CDR2: KGHSH and LQKENI. The CDR3 length is 18 residues. CDR3 nucleotide sequence: TGTGCCAGCTCACCATCTATAATAACAGGGGTAAACCAAGAGACCCAGTACTTC. Translated, it gives CASSPSIITGVNQETQYF. The whole variable domain, filled in from reference TRBV18 and TRBJ2-5, reads NAGVMQNPRHLVRRRGQEARLRCSPMKGHSHVYWYRQLPEEGLKFMVYLQKENIIDESGMPKERFSAEFPKEGPSILRIQQVVRGDSAAYFCASSPSIITGVNQETQYFGPGTRLLVL.

This clone was found a few times. The rearrangement links TRBV27 to TRBJ2-7, with 10 nucleotides matching TRBD2. V shed 1 base, J shed 6 bases, and the junction held 9 bases outside the gene matches. This CDR3 has 16 residues. From germline, CDR1 is MNHEY and CDR2 SMNVEV (reference sequence). CDR3 sequence (DNA): TGTGCCAGCAGTTTATTATCCAGCGGGGGGGCTCTCGAGCAGTACGTC. This codes for CASSLLSSGGALEQYV.

V usage is TRBV7-2 and J usage is TRBJ1-2; 8 bases are shared with TRBD1. The CDR3 extends over 15 amino acids. V was pared by 1 base and J by 3 bases, with 4 bases of the junction left unmatched. The germline V gene encodes CDR1 SGHTA and CDR2 FQGNSA. For the CDR3, the DNA is TGTGCCAGCAGCTTAGTCGGGACAGGCGACTATGGCTACACCTTC. As protein: CASSLVGTGDYGYTF.

The genes are TRBV24-1 and TRBJ2-7; D remains unclear. CDR3 size: 12 residues. Trimming pared 5 bases from V and 4 bases from J, leaving 8 bases between. Per germline, CDR1 KGHDR and CDR2 SFDVKD. CDR3 coding DNA: TGTGCCACCAGTGGACAAACTTACGAGCAGTACTTC. This sequence encodes CATSGQTYEQYF.

CDR3 region: CASRSRTGGSTEAFF. The DNA of the CDR3 is TGTGCCAGCAGATCCCGGACAGGGGGTAGCACTGAAGCTTTCTTT. This chain joins TRBV6-4 and TRBJ1-1; 10 bases agree with TRBD1. The V gene's germline CDR1 is MRHNA and CDR2 SNTAGT. The CDR3 extends over 15 amino acids. The ends lost 6 bases at V and 4 bases at J; junction bases unmatched: 8.

The J gene is TRBJ1-2, the V gene TRBV6-6; D unclear. CDR1 is MNHNY, CDR2 SVGAGI, per germline (reference sequence). The V end was cut by 6 bases, the J end by 2 bases, with 10 bases between. This CDR3 region has 13 residues. The CDR3 region has the DNA TGTGCCAGCAGCCTCCCAGGCAACTATGGCTACACCTTC. Its translation is CASSLPGNYGYTF.

A few counts support this clone. The V call is TRBV27, the J call TRBJ1-2; 10 positions match TRBD1. J lost 4 bases, V lost 4 bases, and 6 bases had no gene match. The CDR3 runs to 15 residues. Germline CDR1 reads MNHEY; CDR2 reads SMNVEV (reference sequence). CDR3 residues: CASSSRTGGPYGYTF. CDR3 DNA: TGTGCCAGCAGTTCCCGGACAGGGGGACCCTATGGCTACACCTTC.

J is TRBJ2-1 and V is TRBV2; 10 nucleotides agree with TRBD1. Germline loops: CDR1 SNHLY, CDR2 FYNNEI. The CDR3 has 14 residues. Losses at the gene ends were 4 bases for V and 9 bases for J; bases not matched to a gene: 6. CDR3 nucleotides: TGTGCCAGCAGTGCCGGGACAGGGGTAGGTGAGCAGTTCTTC. Translation gives CASSAGTGVGEQFF.

The chain recombines TRBV3-1 (or the pseudogene TRBV3-2) with TRBJ1-6, with D possibly matching TRBD1 (5 bases). The length of the CDR3 is 16 residues. V was shortened by 1 base and J by 5 bases, with 12 bases between the two germline ends. Germline V gene lookup returns CDR1 LGHDT and CDR2 YNNKEL (reference sequence). The CDR3 region is CASSQGSAGNNSPLHF. The DNA for the CDR3 is TGTGCCAGCAGCCAAGGCTCGGCAGGGAATAATTCACCCCTCCACTTT.